The 13 T cell receptor beta chains presented below share a single source sample, sequenced in a study of T cells in Graves' hyperthyroidism and ophthalmopathy. It was RNA transcripts that yielded the amplified TCR beta CDR3 regions. Carried out on the TCR CDR3, a first-round RT-PCR used the HTBI primer set. Each CDR3 protein gets one entry after TCRdb re-called the multiplex PCR reads with MiXCR. The data show approximately 370,000 distinct CDR3 sequences, with 15% seen just once and approximately 29% held by the top ten. Sequencing was done on a sample of blood. The source is a woman aged 25-40 years with Graves' hyperthyroidism.

There are many counts of this clonotype. The CDR3 region has the DNA TGTGCCAGCAGTTCACCAACGTATACTAGCGGGAGGCGGAATGAGCAGTTCTTC. This codes for CASSSPTYTSGRRNEQFF. The chain carries TRBV28 and TRBJ2-1; 12 bases fit TRBD2. V was pared by 4 bases and J by 7 bases, with 14 bases of the junction left unmatched. The CDR3 is 18 residues long. The V gene's germline CDR1 is MDHEN and CDR2 SYDVKM.

Many counts were recorded for this clonotype. V is TRBV9 and J is TRBJ1-2; 9 nucleotides match TRBD1. The CDR3 totals 14 residues. Trimming cost V 3 bases and J 7 bases; bases outside gene matches: 7. Per germline, CDR1 SGDLS and CDR2 YYNGEE. CDR3 loop: CASSEGDRVRGYTF. The CDR3 region has the DNA TGTGCCAGCAGCGAGGGGGACAGGGTCCGTGGCTACACCTTC.

This clonotype was found a few times. For the CDR3, the DNA is TGTGCCAGCAGCCCCGGGACTAGCGGGGTAGATACGCAGTATTTT. Its translation: CASSPGTSGVDTQYF. V and J are TRBV7-2 and TRBJ2-3, with TRBD2 matching 13 bases. Germline CDR1 SGHTA, CDR2 FQGNSA. The CDR3 extends over 15 amino acids. V lost 5 bases, J lost 5 bases, and 4 bases stayed unmatched.

At least ten counts were recorded for this clonotype. This rearrangement joins TRBV7-9 to TRBJ2-1; tentatively, D is TRBD2 (6 bases). Trimming cost V 2 bases and J 1 base, with 15 bases left between them. There are 17 residues in the CDR3. Germline V gives CDR1 SEHNR, CDR2 FQNEAQ (reference sequence). The CDR3 DNA follows: TGTGCCAGCAGCTTACGGATGGCGGGGACGTCCTACAATGAGCAGTTCTTC. Translated, it gives CASSLRMAGTSYNEQFF.

This clonotype has at least ten counts. A much larger clone differs from this one at a single base, so this may be a read error. The rearrangement links TRBV3-1 to TRBJ2-5; D gene ambiguous. Germline V gene lookup returns CDR1 LGHDT and CDR2 YNNKEL (reference sequence). V shed 0 bases and J shed 6 bases, with 5 bases lying between them. This CDR3 has 12 amino acids. CDR3 nucleotide sequence: TGTGCCAGCAGCCAAGATAGGCAGACCCAGTACTTC. As protein: CASSQDRQTQYF.

This clonotype occurred a few times. The chain's CDR3 is CASIMTSAAAQETQYF. Here the CDR3 DNA reads TGTGCCAGCATCATGACAAGTGCTGCGGCCCAAGAGACCCAGTACTTC. The J gene is TRBJ2-5, the V gene TRBV6-1; D is ambiguous. Germline CDR1 and CDR2: MNHNS and SASEGT. V lost 7 bases to trimming and J lost 1 base, with 19 bases between them. This CDR3 comprises 16 residues.

This clonotype was seen repeatedly, ten times or more. The J gene is TRBJ2-6, the V gene TRBV28; TRBD1 is a possible D gene (6 bases). V was pared by 7 bases and J by 0 bases, with 16 bases between. Germline values: CDR1 MDHEN, CDR2 SYDVKM. The CDR3 consists of 17 residues. CDR3 residues: CASKPTGLSSGANVLTF. DNA of the CDR3: TGTGCCAGCAAGCCTACAGGGCTTAGCTCTGGGGCCAACGTCCTGACTTTC.

The gene calls are TRBV11-3 and TRBJ2-5; 7 bases match TRBD1. The J segment lost 2 bases and the V segment lost 1 base, leaving 10 bases of the junction unmatched. The germline CDR1 and CDR2 sequences are SGHNT and YENEEA. The CDR3 sequence is 17 residues long. The CDR3 region has the DNA TGTGCCAGCAGCTTAGGTGTAACCGGGACAGCACAAGAGACCCAGTACTTC. Its protein is CASSLGVTGTAQETQYF. The whole variable domain, remainder taken from reference TRBV11-3 and TRBJ2-5, is EAGVVQSPRYKIIEKKQPVAFWCNPISGHNTLYWYLQNLGQGPELLIRYENEEAVDDSQLPKDRFSAERLKGVDSTLKIQPAELGDSAVYLCASSLGVTGTAQETQYFGPGTRLLVL.

The sample holds a few counts of this clonotype. The chain has TRBV29-1 and TRBJ2-2; 8 bases are shared with TRBD1. The CDR3 covers 14 residues. The V gene end was trimmed by 7 bases and the J gene end by 1 base; junction bases not matched to a gene: 5. Looked up from germline, CDR1 is SQVTM and CDR2 is ANQGSEA. CDR3 sequence: CSARQGMNTGELFF. CDR3 nucleotide sequence: TGCAGCGCCCGACAGGGGATGAACACCGGGGAGCTGTTTTTT.

The V call is TRBV5-1, the J call TRBJ1-1; D might be TRBD1 (6 bases). V was trimmed by 2 bases and J by 11 bases, leaving 13 bases between them. This CDR3 has 12 residues. CDR1 SGHRS and CDR2 YFSETQ come from the germline V gene. The CDR3: CASSFGGGLAFF. Written as DNA, the CDR3 is TGCGCCAGCAGCTTCGGGGGCGGTTTGGCTTTCTTT.

V and J are TRBV10-3 and TRBJ1-1; D not certain. The V and J ends lost 4 bases and 0 bases respectively, with 12 bases between them. Germline CDR1 reads ENHRY; CDR2 reads SYGVKD. This CDR3 has 15 residues. CDR3 sequence: CAISAKVIMNTEAFF. The CDR3 DNA reads as TGTGCCATCAGTGCTAAAGTTATCATGAACACTGAAGCTTTCTTT.

The genes are TRBV5-1 and TRBJ1-4; 10 bases match TRBD1. Trimming removed 4 bases from V and 6 bases from J; junction bases left unmatched: 6. The CDR3 runs to 15 residues. Germline loops: CDR1 SGHRS, CDR2 YFSETQ. For the CDR3, the DNA is TGCGCCAGCAGCGCCGTAGGGACAGGGGATGAAAAACTGTTTTTT. Translation gives CASSAVGTGDEKLFF.

This clonotype appeared many times. J is TRBJ2-1 and V is TRBV7-3; the D gene is possibly TRBD1 (6 bases). The CDR3 spans 15 residues. Trimming cost V 5 bases and J 4 bases, with 15 bases left between them. The germline gives CDR1 SGHTA, CDR2 FQGTGA. The chain's CDR3 is CASSQLGTTYNEQFF. CDR3 bases: TGTGCCAGCAGCCAGCTCGGGACAACATACAATGAGCAGTTCTTC.